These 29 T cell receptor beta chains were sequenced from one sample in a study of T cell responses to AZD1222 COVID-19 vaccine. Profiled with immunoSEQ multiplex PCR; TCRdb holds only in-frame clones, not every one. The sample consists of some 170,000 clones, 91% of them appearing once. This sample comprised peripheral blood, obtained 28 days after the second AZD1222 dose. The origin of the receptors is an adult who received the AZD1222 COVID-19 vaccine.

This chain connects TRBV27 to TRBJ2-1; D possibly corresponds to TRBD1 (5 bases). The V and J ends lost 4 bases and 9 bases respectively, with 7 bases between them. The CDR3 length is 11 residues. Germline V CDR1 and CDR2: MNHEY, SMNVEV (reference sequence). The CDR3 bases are TGTGCCAGCAGTTCAGGGCTTGAGCAGTTCTTC. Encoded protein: CASSSGLEQFF.

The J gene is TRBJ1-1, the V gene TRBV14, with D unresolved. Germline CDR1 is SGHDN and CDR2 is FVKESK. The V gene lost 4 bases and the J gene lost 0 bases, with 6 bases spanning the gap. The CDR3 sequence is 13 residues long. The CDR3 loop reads CASSPFMNTEAFF. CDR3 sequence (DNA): TGTGCCAGCAGCCCCTTCATGAACACTGAAGCTTTCTTT. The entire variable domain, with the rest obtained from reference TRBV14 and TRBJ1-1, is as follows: EAGVTQFPSHSVIEKGQTVTLRCDPISGHDNLYWYRRVMGKEIKFLLHFVKESKQDESGMPNNRFLAERTGGTYSTLKVQPAELEDSGVYFCASSPFMNTEAFFGQGTRLTVV.

Here the CDR3 DNA reads TGTGCCAGTAGTATTGGGACGGCCAACTATGGCTACACCTTC. Its translation is CASSIGTANYGYTF. The rearrangement uses TRBV19 and TRBJ1-2; weak D call: TRBD1 (5 bases). The germline V gene has CDR1 LNHDA and CDR2 SQIVND (reference sequence). V lost 3 bases and J lost 2, with 10 bases in between. The CDR3 extends over 14 amino acids.

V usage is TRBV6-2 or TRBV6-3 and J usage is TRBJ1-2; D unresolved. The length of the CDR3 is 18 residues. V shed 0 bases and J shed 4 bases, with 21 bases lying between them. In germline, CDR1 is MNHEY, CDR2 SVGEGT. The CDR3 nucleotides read TGTGCCAGCAGTTACTCGAATTGGAGCGGCAGGTCCTCCTATGGCTACACCTTC. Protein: CASSYSNWSGRSSYGYTF.

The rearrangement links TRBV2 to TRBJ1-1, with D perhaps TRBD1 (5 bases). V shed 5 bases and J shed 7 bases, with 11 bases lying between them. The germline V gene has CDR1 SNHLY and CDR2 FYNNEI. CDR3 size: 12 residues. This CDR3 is CASSRDGLEAFF. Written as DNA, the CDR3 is TGTGCCAGCAGTCGGGACGGCCTTGAAGCTTTCTTT. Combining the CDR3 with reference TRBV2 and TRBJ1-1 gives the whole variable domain EPEVTQTPSHQVTQMGQEVILRCVPISNHLYFYWYRQILGQKVEFLVSFYNNEISEKSEIFDDQFSVERPDGSNFTLKIRSTKLEDSAMYFCASSRDGLEAFFGQGTRLTVV.

This CDR3 is CASSQVWGRDYGYTF. CDR3 nucleotide sequence: TGTGCCAGCAGCCAAGTTTGGGGTCGCGACTATGGCTACACCTTC. The chain has TRBV3-1 (or the pseudogene TRBV3-2) and TRBJ1-2; D is unresolved. The CDR3 is made up of 15 amino acids. Germline CDR1 LGHDT, CDR2 YNNKEL (reference sequence). Trimming stripped 1 base from V and 3 bases from J, with 12 bases between.

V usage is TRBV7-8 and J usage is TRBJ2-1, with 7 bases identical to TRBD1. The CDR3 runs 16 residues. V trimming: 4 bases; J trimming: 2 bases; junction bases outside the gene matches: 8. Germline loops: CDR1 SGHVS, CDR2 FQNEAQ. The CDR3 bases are TGTGCCAGCAGCTCTAAGTACAGGGGAGCCTACAATGAGCAGTTCTTC. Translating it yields CASSSKYRGAYNEQFF.

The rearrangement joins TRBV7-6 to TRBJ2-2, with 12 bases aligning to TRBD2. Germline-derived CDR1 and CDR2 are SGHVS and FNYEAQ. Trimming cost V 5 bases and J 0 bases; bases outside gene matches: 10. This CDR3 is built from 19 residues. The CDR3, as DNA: TGTGCCAGCAGCCCACGATATCGGACTAGCGGGACGAACACCGGGGAGCTGTTTTTT. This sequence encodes CASSPRYRTSGTNTGELFF.

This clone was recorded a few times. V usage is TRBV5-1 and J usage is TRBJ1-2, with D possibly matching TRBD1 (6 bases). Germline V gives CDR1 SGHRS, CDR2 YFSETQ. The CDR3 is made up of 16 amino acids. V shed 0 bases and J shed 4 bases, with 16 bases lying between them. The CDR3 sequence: CASSLALGARGYGYTF. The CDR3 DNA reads TGCGCCAGCAGCTTGGCATTGGGGGCGCGAGGCTATGGCTACACCTTC.

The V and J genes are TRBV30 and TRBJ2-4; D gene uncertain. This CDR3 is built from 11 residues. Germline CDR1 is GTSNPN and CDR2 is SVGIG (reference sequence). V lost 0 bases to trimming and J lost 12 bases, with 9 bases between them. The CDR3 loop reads CAWSVGPGQYF. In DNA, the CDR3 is TGTGCCTGGAGTGTAGGTCCCGGTCAGTACTTC.

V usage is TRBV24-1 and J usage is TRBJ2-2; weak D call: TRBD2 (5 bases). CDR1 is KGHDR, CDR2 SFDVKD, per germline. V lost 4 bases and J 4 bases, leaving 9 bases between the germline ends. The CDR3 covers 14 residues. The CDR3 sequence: CATSERGLTGELFF. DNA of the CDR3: TGTGCCACCAGTGAACGGGGTCTCACCGGGGAGCTGTTTTTT.

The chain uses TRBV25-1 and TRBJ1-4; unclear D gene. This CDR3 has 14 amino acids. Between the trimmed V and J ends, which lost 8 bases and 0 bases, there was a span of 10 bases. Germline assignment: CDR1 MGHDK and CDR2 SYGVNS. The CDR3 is CASGEWATNEKLFF. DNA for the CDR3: TGTGCCAGCGGGGAATGGGCAACTAATGAAAAACTGTTTTTT.

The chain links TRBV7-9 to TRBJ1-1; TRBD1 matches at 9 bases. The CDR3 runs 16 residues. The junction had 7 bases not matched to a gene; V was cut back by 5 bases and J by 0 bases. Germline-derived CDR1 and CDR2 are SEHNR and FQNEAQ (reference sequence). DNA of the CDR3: TGTGCCAGCAGCCCCCGGGACAGGGCTATGAACACTGAAGCTTTCTTT. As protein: CASSPRDRAMNTEAFF. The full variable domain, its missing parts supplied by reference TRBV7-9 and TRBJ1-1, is DTGVSQNPRHKITKRGQNVTFRCDPISEHNRLYWYRQTLGQGPEFLTYFQNEAQLEKSRLLSDRFSAERPKGSFSTLEIQRTEQGDSAMYLCASSPRDRAMNTEAFFGQGTRLTVV.

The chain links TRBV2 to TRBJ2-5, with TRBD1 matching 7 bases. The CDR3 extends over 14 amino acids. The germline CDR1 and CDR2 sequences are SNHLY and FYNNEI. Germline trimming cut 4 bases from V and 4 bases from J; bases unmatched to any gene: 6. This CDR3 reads CASSAQTGVETQYF. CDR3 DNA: TGTGCCAGCAGTGCTCAAACAGGGGTAGAGACCCAGTACTTC. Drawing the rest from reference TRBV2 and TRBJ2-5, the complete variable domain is EPEVTQTPSHQVTQMGQEVILRCVPISNHLYFYWYRQILGQKVEFLVSFYNNEISEKSEIFDDQFSVERPDGSNFTLKIRSTKLEDSAMYFCASSAQTGVETQYFGPGTRLLVL.

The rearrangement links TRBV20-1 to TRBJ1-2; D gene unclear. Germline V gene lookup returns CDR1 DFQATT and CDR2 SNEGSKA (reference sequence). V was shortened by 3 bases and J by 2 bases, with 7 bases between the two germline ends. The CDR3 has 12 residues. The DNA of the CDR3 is TGCAGTGCTAGTCCTCAAAACTATGGCTACACCTTC. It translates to CSASPQNYGYTF.

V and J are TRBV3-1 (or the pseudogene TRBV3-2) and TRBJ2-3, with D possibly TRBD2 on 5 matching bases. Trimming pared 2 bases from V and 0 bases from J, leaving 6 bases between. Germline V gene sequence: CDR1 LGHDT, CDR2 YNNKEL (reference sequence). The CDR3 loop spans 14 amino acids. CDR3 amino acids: CASSQTSSTDTQYF. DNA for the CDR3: TGTGCCAGCAGCCAAACTAGTAGCACAGATACGCAGTATTTT.

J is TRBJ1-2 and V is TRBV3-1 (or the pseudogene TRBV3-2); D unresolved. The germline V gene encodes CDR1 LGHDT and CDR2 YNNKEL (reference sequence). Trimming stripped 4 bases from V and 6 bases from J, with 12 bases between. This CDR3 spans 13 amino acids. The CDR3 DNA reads TGTGCCAGCAGCCGATATAACAGAAATGGCTACACCTTC. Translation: CASSRYNRNGYTF.

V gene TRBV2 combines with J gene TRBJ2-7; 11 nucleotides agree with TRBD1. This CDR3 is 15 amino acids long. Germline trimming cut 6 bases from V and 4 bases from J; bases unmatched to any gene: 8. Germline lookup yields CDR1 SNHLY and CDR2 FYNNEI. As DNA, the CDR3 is TGTGCCAGCAGGATCGGACAGGGGGCTTCTTACGAGCAGTACTTC. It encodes CASRIGQGASYEQYF.

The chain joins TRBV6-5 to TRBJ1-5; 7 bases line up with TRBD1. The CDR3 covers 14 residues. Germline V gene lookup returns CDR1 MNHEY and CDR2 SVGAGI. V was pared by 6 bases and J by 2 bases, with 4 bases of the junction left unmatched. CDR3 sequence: CASRNDRGNQPQHF. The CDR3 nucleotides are TGTGCCAGCAGAAACGACAGGGGCAATCAGCCCCAGCATTTT.

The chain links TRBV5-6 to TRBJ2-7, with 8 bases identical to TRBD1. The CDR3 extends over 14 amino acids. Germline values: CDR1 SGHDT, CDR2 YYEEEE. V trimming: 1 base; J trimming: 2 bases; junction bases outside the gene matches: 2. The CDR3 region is CASSLRDRTYEQYF. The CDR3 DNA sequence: TGTGCCAGCAGCTTGAGGGACAGGACCTACGAGCAGTACTTC.

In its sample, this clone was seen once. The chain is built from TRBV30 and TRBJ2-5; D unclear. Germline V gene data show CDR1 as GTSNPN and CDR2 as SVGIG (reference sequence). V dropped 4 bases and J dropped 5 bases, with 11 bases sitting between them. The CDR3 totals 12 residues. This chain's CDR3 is CAWNLGGETQYF. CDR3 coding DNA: TGTGCCTGGAACCTTGGTGGTGAGACCCAGTACTTC. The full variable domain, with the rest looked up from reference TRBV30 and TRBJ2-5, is SQTIHQWPATLVQPVGSPLSLECTVEGTSNPNLYWYRQAAGRGLQLLFYSVGIGQISSEVPQNLSASRPQDRQFILSSKKLLLSDSGFYLCAWNLGGETQYFGPGTRLLVL.

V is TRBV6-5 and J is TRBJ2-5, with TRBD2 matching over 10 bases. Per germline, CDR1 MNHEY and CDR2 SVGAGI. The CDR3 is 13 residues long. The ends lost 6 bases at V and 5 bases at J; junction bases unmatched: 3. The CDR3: CASRERGGETQYF. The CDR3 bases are TGTGCCAGCAGGGAGCGGGGGGGGGAGACCCAGTACTTC.

CDR3 in DNA: TGTGCCAGCAGCGCCGCTTGGGATCGGGATACGCAGTATTTT. Translation gives CASSAAWDRDTQYF. This chain connects TRBV27 to TRBJ2-3; D ambiguous. With 6 bases removed from V and 6 bases from J, the gap between germline ends came to 16 bases. There are 14 residues in the CDR3. Germline CDR1 reads MNHEY; CDR2 reads SMNVEV (reference sequence).

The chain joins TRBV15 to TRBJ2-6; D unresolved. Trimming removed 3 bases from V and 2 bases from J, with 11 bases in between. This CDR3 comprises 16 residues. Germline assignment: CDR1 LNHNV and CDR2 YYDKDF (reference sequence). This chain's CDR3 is CATSRGMMPGANVLTF. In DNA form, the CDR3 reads TGTGCCACCAGCAGGGGGATGATGCCTGGGGCCAACGTCCTGACTTTC.

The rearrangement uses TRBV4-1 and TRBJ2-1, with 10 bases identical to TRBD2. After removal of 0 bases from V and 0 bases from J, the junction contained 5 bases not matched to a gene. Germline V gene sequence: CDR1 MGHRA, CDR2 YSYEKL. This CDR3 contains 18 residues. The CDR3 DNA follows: TGCGCCAGCAGCCAAGATCAAGCGGGAGGGCCCTCCTACAATGAGCAGTTCTTC. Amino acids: CASSQDQAGGPSYNEQFF.

The CDR3 sequence: CASSKSRVSYEQYF. In DNA, the CDR3 is TGTGCCAGCAGTAAATCCCGCGTCTCCTACGAGCAGTACTTC. The chain couples TRBV27 to TRBJ2-7; D gene uncertain. The CDR3 contains 14 residues. Germline loops: CDR1 MNHEY, CDR2 SMNVEV (reference sequence). Trimming shortened V by 5 bases and J by 0 bases, and 11 bases separated the two germline ends.

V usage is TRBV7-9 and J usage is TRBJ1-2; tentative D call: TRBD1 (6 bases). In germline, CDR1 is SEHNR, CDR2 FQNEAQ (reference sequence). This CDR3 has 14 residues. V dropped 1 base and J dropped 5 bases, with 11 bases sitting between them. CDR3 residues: CASSLVGGGYGYTF. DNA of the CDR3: TGTGCCAGCAGCTTAGTCGGAGGGGGATATGGCTACACCTTC.

This chain's CDR3 is CASSFPTATGGYEQYF. DNA of the CDR3: TGTGCCAGCAGTTTTCCTACGGCTACAGGGGGCTACGAGCAGTACTTC. This chain links TRBV11-1 with TRBJ2-7; 8 bases fit TRBD1. V shed 6 bases and J 3 bases; nucleotides not matched to a gene: 13. The CDR3 length is 16 residues. Germline CDR1 and CDR2: SGHAT and FQDESV (reference sequence).

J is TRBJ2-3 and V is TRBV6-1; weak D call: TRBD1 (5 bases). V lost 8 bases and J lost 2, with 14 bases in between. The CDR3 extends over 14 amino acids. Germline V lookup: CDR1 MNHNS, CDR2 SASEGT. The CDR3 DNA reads TGTGCCAGCTCCCAGGGTGGGTCCACAGATACGCAGTATTTT. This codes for CASSQGGSTDTQYF.